Listed below are T cell receptor beta chains from one sample, sequenced in a study of T-cell memory formation after mild COVID-19. In TCRdb, the 5' RACE reads were re-called with MiXCR into one record per CDR3 protein. This table has 400,000 to 450,000 distinct CDR3 sequences, roughly 18% appearing once. Sequencing used PBMCs or a T cell subset sorted from them (not recorded which). Receptor source: a young man who had mild COVID-19 (a few samples of this study predate the infection). Cell type and time point are not known. The CDR3 runs from the conserved cysteine through the conserved F or W. Each record gives: V gene, J gene, CDR3 protein.

V: TRBV29-1
J: TRBJ1-3
CDR3: CSVSGEWNTIYF

V: TRBV7-2
J: TRBJ1-1
CDR3: CASSLAGMDTEAFF

V: TRBV4-3
J: TRBJ1-2
CDR3: CASSQNSVGYGYTF

V: TRBV24-1
J: TRBJ1-5
CDR3: CATSDSGRARNQPQHF

V: TRBV2
J: TRBJ1-1
CDR3: CASNLQGENTEAFF

V: TRBV5-1
J: TRBJ2-2
CDR3: CASSIRDIPTGELFF

V: TRBV27
J: TRBJ1-2
CDR3: CASSASGYGYTF

V: TRBV29-1
J: TRBJ2-5
CDR3: CSVVSTETQYF

V: TRBV19
J: TRBJ1-2
CDR3: CASIPSPGTGGAHGYTF

V: TRBV20-1
J: TRBJ2-7
CDR3: CSAIGQGGEQYF

V: TRBV6-5
J: TRBJ1-2
CDR3: CASSQTGSGYTF

V: TRBV6-5
J: TRBJ2-3
CDR3: CASRRTSGGPGGTQYF

V: TRBV20-1
J: TRBJ1-6
CDR3: CSAFPGTSYNSPLHF

V: TRBV5-1
J: TRBJ2-6
CDR3: CASSLRPTGANVLTF

V: TRBV12-3/TRBV12-4
J: TRBJ1-5
CDR3: CASGQGLDQPQHF

V: TRBV6-2/TRBV6-3
J: TRBJ2-1
CDR3: CASSYLFGTGGLEEEFF

V: TRBV27
J: TRBJ2-3
CDR3: CASSFTSELTDTQYF

V: TRBV20-1
J: TRBJ2-3
CDR3: CSARERLKAGGLHNTQYF

V: TRBV6-2/TRBV6-3
J: TRBJ1-5
CDR3: CASSSPLDNQPQHF

V: TRBV6-2/TRBV6-3
J: TRBJ2-4
CDR3: CASSYWAVAKNIQYF